This passage covers 2 T cell receptor beta chains from one sample sequenced in a study of cytomegalovirus exposure and HLA in healthy donors. The data were produced by immunoSEQ multiplex PCR, yet TCRdb's version contains in-frame clones alone and is incomplete. The sample includes around 65,000 clones, around 93% of them seen just once. Source material: PBMCs. Receptor source: a man in his late teens or twenties in good health and CMV-seropositive.

The chain is built from TRBV9 and TRBJ2-1, with TRBD2 matching over 10 bases. The CDR3 runs 15 residues. From germline, CDR1 is SGDLS and CDR2 YYNGEE. Losses at the gene ends were 0 bases for V and 8 bases for J; bases not matched to a gene: 5. The CDR3 protein is CASSVDASGSHEQFF. The CDR3 coding sequence is TGTGCCAGCAGCGTAGACGCTAGCGGGAGCCATGAGCAGTTCTTC. Complete variable domain (other parts from reference TRBV9 and TRBJ2-1): DSGVTQTPKHLITATGQRVTLRCSPRSGDLSVYWYQQSLDQGLQFLIQYYNGEERAKGNILERFSAQQFPDLHSELNLSSLELGDSALYFCASSVDASGSHEQFFGPGTRLTVL.

This sequence joins TRBV6-1 and TRBJ2-6; D is unclear. This CDR3 is built from 16 residues. Germline V CDR1 and CDR2: MNHNS, SASEGT. Trimming pared 8 bases from V and 2 bases from J, leaving 16 bases between. CDR3 coding DNA: TGTGCCAGCGGTGCCCCAGAGCGAGCTGGGGCCAACGTCCTGACTTTC. It specifies CASGAPERAGANVLTF.